This T cell receptor beta chain originates from a study of shared clonotypes between healthy human individuals. Study as a whole: For every donor, three CD4 naive, three CD4 memory, two CD8 naive and one CD8 memory plates were used. Study results and caveats: Clonotype sharing among the donors was expected to vary with sequencing depth.

For this clone: Its specificity is not known.

For every subset, genomic DNA was evenly distributed across several immunoSEQ plates. Profiled with immunoSEQ multiplex PCR; TCRdb holds only in-frame clones, not every one. Found here are about 380,000 clones, roughly 96% of them singletons; the top ten hold approximately 0.32%. V gave up 4 bases and J gave up 0 bases, with 16 bases separating them. The CDR3 has 16 amino acids. Germline CDR1 is SGDLS and CDR2 is YYNGEE. Researchers reported that CD8 memory united CD45RO+ cells with CCR7-negative CD45RA+ TemRA cells. The source material was memory CD8+ T cells sorted from blood. The subset is: CD45RO+ cells pooled with CCR7-negative TemRA cells. The sequence was collected from a man aged 25 to 45 in good health. This chain links TRBV9 with TRBJ1-1; D ambiguous. CDR3: CASSIRDSVMNTEAFF. In DNA, the CDR3 is TGTGCCAGCAGCATCCGGGATTCCGTCATGAACACTGAAGCTTTCTTT.